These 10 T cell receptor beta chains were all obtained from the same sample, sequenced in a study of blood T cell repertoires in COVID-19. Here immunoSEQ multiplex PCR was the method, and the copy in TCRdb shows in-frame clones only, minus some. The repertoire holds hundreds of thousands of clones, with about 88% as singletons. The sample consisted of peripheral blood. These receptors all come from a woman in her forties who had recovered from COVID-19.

The CDR3 is CASRGQINNEKLFF. For the CDR3, the DNA is TGTGCCAGCAGGGGACAGATAAATAATGAAAAACTGTTTTTT. The rearrangement links TRBV6-5 to TRBJ1-4; 7 nucleotides match TRBD1. This CDR3 spans 14 amino acids. Germline CDR1 is MNHEY and CDR2 is SVGAGI. V shed 6 bases and J 4 bases; nucleotides not matched to a gene: 5.

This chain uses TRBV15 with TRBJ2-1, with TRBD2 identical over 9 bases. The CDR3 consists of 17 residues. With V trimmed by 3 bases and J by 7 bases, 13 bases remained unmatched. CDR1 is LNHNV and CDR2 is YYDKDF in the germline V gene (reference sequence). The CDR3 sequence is CATSSIQIAGAGNEQFF. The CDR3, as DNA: TGTGCCACCAGCAGTATTCAAATAGCGGGAGCTGGAAATGAGCAGTTCTTC. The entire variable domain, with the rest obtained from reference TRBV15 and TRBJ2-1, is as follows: DAMVIQNPRYQVTQFGKPVTLSCSQTLNHNVMYWYQQKSSQAPKLLFHYYDKDFNNEADTPDNFQSRRPNTSFCFLDIRSPGLGDTAMYLCATSSIQIAGAGNEQFFGPGTRLTVL.

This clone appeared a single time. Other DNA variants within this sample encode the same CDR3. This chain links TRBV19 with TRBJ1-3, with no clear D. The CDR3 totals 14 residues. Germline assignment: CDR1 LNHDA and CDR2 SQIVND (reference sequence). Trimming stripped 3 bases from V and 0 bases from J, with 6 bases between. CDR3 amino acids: CASSITGSGNTIYF. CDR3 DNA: TGTGCCAGTAGTATCACCGGCTCTGGAAACACCATATATTTT.

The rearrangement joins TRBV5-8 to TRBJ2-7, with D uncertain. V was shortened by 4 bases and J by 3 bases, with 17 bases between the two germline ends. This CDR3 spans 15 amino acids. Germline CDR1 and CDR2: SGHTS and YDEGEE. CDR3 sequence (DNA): TGTGCCAGCAGCCTCGGTGATGGGCCAATCTACGAGCAGTACTTC. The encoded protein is CASSLGDGPIYEQYF.

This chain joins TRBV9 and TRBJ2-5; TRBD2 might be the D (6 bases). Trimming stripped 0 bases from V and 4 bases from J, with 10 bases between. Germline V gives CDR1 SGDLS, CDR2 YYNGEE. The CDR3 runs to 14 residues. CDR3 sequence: CASSVATGGETQYF. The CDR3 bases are TGTGCCAGCAGCGTAGCTACCGGGGGAGAGACCCAGTACTTC.

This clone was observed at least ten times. The CDR3 sequence is CASRKGPANWVQPQHF. The CDR3 DNA reads TGTGCCAGCAGGAAGGGGCCCGCGAATTGGGTCCAGCCCCAGCATTTT. This chain links TRBV6-6 with TRBJ1-5, with D possibly being TRBD1 (5 bases). The CDR3 is made up of 16 amino acids. CDR1 and CDR2 (germline): MNHNY, SVGAGI (reference sequence). V was shortened by 6 bases and J by 7 bases, with 22 bases between the two germline ends.

As DNA, the CDR3 is TGTGCCAGCAGCCCACGACAGGGTGGCTACGAGCAGTACTTC. Its protein is CASSPRQGGYEQYF. The gene calls are TRBV7-2 and TRBJ2-7; TRBD1 agrees at 7 bases. The CDR3 covers 14 residues. J was trimmed by 3 bases and V by 5 bases; bases with no gene match: 7. Germline V lookup: CDR1 SGHTA, CDR2 FQGNSA. Full variable domain (missing parts from reference TRBV7-2 and TRBJ2-7): GAGVSQSPSNKVTEKGKDVELRCDPISGHTALYWYRQSLGQGLEFLIYFQGNSAPDKSGLPSDRFSAERTGGSVSTLTIQRTQQEDSAVYLCASSPRQGGYEQYFGPGTRLTVT.

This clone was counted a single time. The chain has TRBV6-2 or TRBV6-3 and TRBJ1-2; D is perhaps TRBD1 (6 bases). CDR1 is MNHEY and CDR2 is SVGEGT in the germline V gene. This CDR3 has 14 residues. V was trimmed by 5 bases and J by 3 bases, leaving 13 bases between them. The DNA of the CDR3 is TGTGCCAGCAGTCCCAGGGGAAGGGACTATGGCTACACCTTC. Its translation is CASSPRGRDYGYTF.

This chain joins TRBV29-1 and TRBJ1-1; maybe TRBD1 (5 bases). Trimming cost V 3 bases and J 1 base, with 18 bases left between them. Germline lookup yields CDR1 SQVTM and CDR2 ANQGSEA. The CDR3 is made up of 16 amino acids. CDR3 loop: CSVEGGRTIGNTEAFF. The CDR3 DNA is TGCAGCGTTGAGGGGGGAAGGACTATTGGGAACACTGAAGCTTTCTTT.

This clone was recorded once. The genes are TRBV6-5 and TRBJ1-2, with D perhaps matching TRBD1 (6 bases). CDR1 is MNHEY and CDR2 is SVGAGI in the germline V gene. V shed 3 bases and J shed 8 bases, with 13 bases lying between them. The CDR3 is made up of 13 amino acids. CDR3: CASSYVGAGGYTF. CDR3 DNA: TGTGCCAGCAGTTATGTGGGGGCAGGGGGCTACACCTTC.